Presented here are 5 T cell receptor beta chains from one specimen sequenced in a study of cytomegalovirus exposure and HLA in healthy donors. Primers for the PCR totalled 60 Vbeta and 13 Jbeta. Produced via immunoSEQ multiplex PCR; TCRdb's table is partial and in-frame only. The sample includes 150,000 or so clones, around three quarters seen only once; the top ten take 1%. Input material: PBMCs. Every receptor here comes from a woman between 50 and 59 years old in good health and CMV-seropositive.

The table lists this clone with a few counts. The CDR3 region has the DNA TGTGCCACGAAGGCCGACAGGGATCAGCCCCAGCATTTT. Protein sequence: CATKADRDQPQHF. The chain combines TRBV18 with TRBJ1-5, with 7 bases that match TRBD1. V lost 10 bases to trimming and J lost 5 bases; unmatched junction nucleotides: 8. Germline V gene lookup returns CDR1 KGHSH and CDR2 LQKENI. The CDR3 has 13 amino acids.

The chain couples TRBV15 to TRBJ1-5; unclear D gene. Trimming pared 0 bases from V and 4 bases from J, leaving 10 bases between. Germline CDR1 is LNHNV and CDR2 is YYDKDF (reference sequence). The CDR3 contains 15 residues. The CDR3 region is CATSRDRTANQPQHF. As DNA, the CDR3 is TGTGCCACCAGCAGAGATCGTACAGCTAATCAGCCCCAGCATTTT.

In its sample, this clone was seen once. The genes are TRBV30 and TRBJ2-3; 12 bases are shared with TRBD2. CDR1 and CDR2 (germline): GTSNPN, SVGIG (reference sequence). The J segment lost 4 bases and the V segment lost 5 bases, leaving 1 base of the junction unmatched. The CDR3 has 13 residues. CDR3 sequence: CAWRLAGADTQYF. The CDR3 region has the DNA TGTGCCTGGCGACTAGCGGGAGCAGATACGCAGTATTTT.

The chain links TRBV27 to TRBJ1-1, with a possible D match to TRBD1 (6 bases). V gave up 2 bases and J gave up 3 bases, with 13 bases separating them. The CDR3 length is 15 residues. Germline-derived CDR1 and CDR2 are MNHEY and SMNVEV (reference sequence). The CDR3 DNA sequence: TGTGCCAGCAGTTTAGTGCAGGGGACGGACACTGAAGCTTTCTTT. Encoded protein: CASSLVQGTDTEAFF.

This sequence joins TRBV9 and TRBJ2-7; a weak D match, TRBD1 (5 bases). V lost 3 bases and J lost 0, with 10 bases in between. Germline loops: CDR1 SGDLS, CDR2 YYNGEE. This CDR3 has 14 amino acids. CDR3 nucleotide sequence: TGTGCCAGCAGCGCGACAGAGTTCTCCTACGAGCAGTACTTC. This encodes CASSATEFSYEQYF.